Given below is one T cell receptor beta chain in context. Its antigen is unknown. This record comes from a study of radiation and T cells in renal cell carcinoma. Looking at the study overall: Nephrectomy followed 15 Gy stereotactic body radiation by 4 weeks. Findings of the study overall: From baseline, blood top tumor clonotypes peaked at 2 weeks post-radiation.

Time point here: baseline pretreatment blood. As for treatment: 15 Gy SBRT to primary tumor, nephrectomy 4 weeks later. After SBRT, blood was collected at 2 and 4 weeks, plus baseline. The patient's renal cell carcinoma had clear cell pathology. Sequencing used immunoSEQ multiplex PCR; TCRdb keeps in-frame clones, though not all of them. The data show approximately 150,000 clones, roughly 90% seen once. V lost 8 bases and J lost 3; bases outside the gene matches: 8. The CDR3 is made up of 14 amino acids. The V gene's germline CDR1 is PRHDT and CDR2 FYEKMQ (reference sequence). The rearrangement links TRBV13 to TRBJ2-7; 9 bases align to TRBD1. The sequencing here drew on blood, taken from a patient whose treatment included radiotherapy and nephrectomy. This TCR came from a woman aged 70-85 years with renal cell carcinoma. The CDR3 DNA reads TGTGCCAGCTCCCCCGGGACAGGGTTCTACGAGCAGTACTTC. This codes for CASSPGTGFYEQYF.